This T cell receptor (beta chain) came from a study of human T cells and chemical hapten exposure. Trimming removed 5 bases from V and 5 bases from J, with 10 bases in between. This CDR3 comprises 13 residues. From germline, CDR1 is LNHDA and CDR2 SQIVND (reference sequence). There are a few counts of this clonotype. Stated time point: pre-sensitization, week 0. Noted treatment: therapeutic diphenylcyclopropenone sensitization with weekly scalp DPC. MiXCR, run by TCRdb on the RACE reads, gives a single entry per CDR3 protein. Of some 360,000 distinct CDR3 sequences in the sample, 4% to 6% were seen once.

This clonotype was sampled from a woman aged 45 to 65 with alopecia areata. Some clones in this sample may be carry-over from other donors' samples. The rearrangement links TRBV19 to TRBJ2-1; D is possibly TRBD2 (5 bases). This specimen consisted of whole blood, obtained in connection with sensitization to the hapten diphenylcyclopropenone (DPC). The CDR3 nucleotides read TGTGCCAGTAGTGGACTCCCCGACAATGAGCAGTTCTTC. Its protein is CASSGLPDNEQFF.